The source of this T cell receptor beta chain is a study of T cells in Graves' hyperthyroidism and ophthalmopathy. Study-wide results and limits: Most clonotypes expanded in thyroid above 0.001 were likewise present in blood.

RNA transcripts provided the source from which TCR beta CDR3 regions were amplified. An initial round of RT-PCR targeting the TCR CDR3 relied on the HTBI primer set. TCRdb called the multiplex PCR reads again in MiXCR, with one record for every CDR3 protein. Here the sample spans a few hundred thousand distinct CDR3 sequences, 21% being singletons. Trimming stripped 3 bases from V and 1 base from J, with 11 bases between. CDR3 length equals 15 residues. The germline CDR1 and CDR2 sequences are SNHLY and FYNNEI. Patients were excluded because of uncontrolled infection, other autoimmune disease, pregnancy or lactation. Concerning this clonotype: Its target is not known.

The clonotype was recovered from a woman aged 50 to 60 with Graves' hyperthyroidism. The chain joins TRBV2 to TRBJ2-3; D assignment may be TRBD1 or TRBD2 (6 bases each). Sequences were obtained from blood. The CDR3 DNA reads TGTGCCAGCAGTGATAACGGGGGCCGCACAGATACGCAGTATTTT. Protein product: CASSDNGGRTDTQYF.